Given below is one TCR beta chain in context. Its antigen remains unidentified. This record comes from a study of T-cell reconstitution after alpha-beta-depleted transplantation in children. Study-level points and caveats: The authors attributed T-cell counts and diversity one year after transplant mostly to newly produced T cells. For some patients, TCRbeta diversity was high at day 60 because of recipient T cells and thymic progenitors that survived. Several hundred rapidly expanded clones from non-depleted graft cells reportedly supplied alpha-beta T cells about two months post-transplant.

Library preparation (for TCRbeta) was performed with unique molecular identifiers. In TCRdb, the PCR reads were re-called with MiXCR into one record per CDR3 protein. The table records fewer than 550,000 distinct CDR3 sequences, approximately 10% of them present only once. The CDR3 totals 15 residues. The J segment lost 3 bases and the V segment lost 5 bases, leaving 9 bases of the junction unmatched. This sequence joins TRBV12-3 or TRBV12-4 and TRBJ2-7; 8 bases line up with TRBD1. The sample in question was PBMCs, mostly from graft donor cells, obtained 180 days after TCRalphabeta/CD19-depleted stem cell transplant. This TCR was recovered from a female patient between 2 and 10 years old who had a stem cell transplant for aplastic anemia, so the T cells may come from the graft donor. The CDR3 sequence is CASSPGTGPFYEQYF. The CDR3 region has the DNA TGTGCCAGCAGTCCCGGGACAGGACCCTTCTACGAGCAGTACTTC.